Sequencing of this TCR beta chain was carried out in a study of blood T cell repertoires in COVID-19. Study-wide context: Acute-phase and convalescent COVID-19 samples originated in the United States, Italy and Spain. Sources were T cells, B-cell-depleted T cells, or PBMCs; the material itself was cDNA or gDNA.

Germline V gene sequence: CDR1 SGDLS, CDR2 YYNGEE. The CDR3 spans 14 residues. The ends were cut back, 3 bases at V and 1 base at J, with 9 bases in the middle. Original processing notes: Researchers report that nucleated cell counts were estimated from reference gene primer amplification. The table came from immunoSEQ multiplex PCR; TCRdb's copy has only in-frame clones and leaves some out. The V and J calls and clone size are taken from that table; D and trimming were inferred from the DNA. Here the sample spans about 170,000 clones, roughly nine tenths being singletons. This sequence joins TRBV9 and TRBJ2-3, with D possibly matching TRBD2 (5 bases). Material for sequencing was peripheral blood. The TCR sequence derives from an elderly woman in a cohort sampled during active or convalescent COVID-19. The CDR3 is CASSGPRGTDTQYF. DNA for the CDR3: TGTGCCAGCAGCGGCCCGAGGGGCACAGATACGCAGTATTTT.